This passage covers 20 T cell receptor beta chains from one sample sequenced in a study of T cell repertoires in cytomegalovirus infection (dated by TCRdb to about 2019). The sequencing machine was an Illumina HiSeq 1500. The public reads were reprocessed in TCRdb via fastp at Q25 and MiXCR, keeping in-frame beta chains. Every entry covers one CDR3 protein and lists the most common genes and DNA from its rows. The table for this sample lists about 530,000 distinct CDR3 sequences; 26% of them were counted only once. The ten largest clones take up less than 15% of the sample. The source material was PBMCs. The receptor source for this set is a human donor in good health (CMV status not recorded). Some clones in this sample may be carry-over from other donors' samples.

This clonotype has more than one count but fewer than ten. The chain uses TRBV7-9 and TRBJ1-6; the D gene is possibly TRBD1 (6 bases). The CDR3 contains 13 residues. CDR1 SEHNR and CDR2 FQNEAQ come from the germline V gene (reference sequence). Trimming took 8 bases from V and 6 from J, leaving 11 bases between them. Written as DNA, the CDR3 is TGTGCCAGCGGAGGGACATTTAATTCACCCCTCCACTTT. Translated: CASGGTFNSPLHF.

The chain is built from TRBV5-5 and TRBJ2-7, with a weak D call TRBD1 (6 bases). Germline V gene sequence: CDR1 SGHKS, CDR2 YYEKEE (reference sequence). V dropped 3 bases and J dropped 3 bases, with 19 bases sitting between them. This CDR3 has 16 residues. The CDR3 here is CASSSDHQTGYYEQYV. CDR3 nucleotide sequence: TGTGCCAGCAGCTCCGACCACCAGACAGGTTACTACGAGCAGTACGTC.

This clonotype was seen a handful of times. This rearrangement joins TRBV7-2 to TRBJ2-1; D tentatively reads TRBD1 or TRBD2 (5 bases each). Germline lookup yields CDR1 SGHTA and CDR2 FQGNSA. Trimming cost V 5 bases and J 3 bases, with 11 bases left between them. This CDR3 contains 14 residues. The CDR3 DNA reads TGTGCCAGCAGCCCGGGACGGAACTACAATGAGCAGTTCTTC. Translated, it gives CASSPGRNYNEQFF.

The chain carries TRBV9 and TRBJ2-1; D is ambiguous. Trimming removed 1 base at V and 3 bases at J, with 11 bases between. Looked up from germline, CDR1 is SGDLS and CDR2 is YYNGEE. This CDR3 contains 15 residues. CDR3 DNA: TGTGCCAGCAGCGTATGGGCAGCCTACTACAATGAGCAGTTCTTC. As protein: CASSVWAAYYNEQFF.

This clonotype appeared a few times. The chain joins TRBV27 to TRBJ2-1; 15 bases align to TRBD2. CDR1 and CDR2 (germline): MNHEY, SMNVEV (reference sequence). The trim removed 2 bases at V and 0 bases at J, leaving 8 bases unmatched. The CDR3 sequence is 20 residues long. The CDR3 region is CASSLNGLAGGPSSYNEQFF. The CDR3 nucleotides read TGTGCCAGCAGTTTAAACGGACTAGCGGGAGGGCCGAGCTCCTACAATGAGCAGTTCTTC.

V gene TRBV2 combines with J gene TRBJ2-7; a possible D gene is TRBD2 (6 bases). The CDR3 runs 15 residues. V lost 1 base and J 2 bases, leaving 12 bases between the germline ends. Germline V gene lookup returns CDR1 SNHLY and CDR2 FYNNEI. CDR3: CASSEGRLDPYEQYF. DNA for the CDR3: TGTGCCAGCAGTGAAGGTAGACTAGATCCCTACGAGCAGTACTTC. The full variable domain, rest sourced from reference TRBV2 and TRBJ2-7, is EPEVTQTPSHQVTQMGQEVILRCVPISNHLYFYWYRQILGQKVEFLVSFYNNEISEKSEIFDDQFSVERPDGSNFTLKIRSTKLEDSAMYFCASSEGRLDPYEQYFGPGTRLTVT.

There are a few counts of this clonotype. The V and J genes are TRBV27 and TRBJ2-7; 8 bases align to TRBD2. Trimming at V came to 7 bases and at J to 1 base, leaving 6 bases not matched to a gene. CDR3 length: 14 amino acids. Germline values: CDR1 MNHEY, CDR2 SMNVEV (reference sequence). The CDR3 protein is CASNIAGSSYEQYF. In nucleotides, the CDR3 is TGTGCCAGCAACATAGCGGGAAGTTCCTACGAGCAGTACTTC.

A few counts support this clonotype. The chain joins TRBV29-1 to TRBJ1-5; no clear D gene. Germline V gene data show CDR1 as SQVTM and CDR2 as ANQGSEA. The CDR3 contains 14 residues. The V gene lost 4 bases and the J gene lost 3 bases, with 13 bases spanning the gap. The CDR3 loop is CSVASSGLNQPQHF. CDR3 coding DNA: TGCAGCGTTGCTTCTAGCGGACTCAATCAGCCCCAGCATTTT.

The sample holds a few counts of this clonotype. The J gene is TRBJ1-5, the V gene TRBV24-1; D unclear. There are 12 residues in the CDR3. Between the trimmed V and J ends, which lost 1 base and 11 bases, there was a span of 8 bases. Germline V gene data show CDR1 as KGHDR and CDR2 as SFDVKD. CDR3 coding DNA: TGTGCCACCAGTGATTTTAACAGTGCCCAGCATTTT. Protein: CATSDFNSAQHF.

The V call is TRBV28, the J call TRBJ2-1; the match to TRBD2 covers 8 bases. CDR1 MDHEN and CDR2 SYDVKM come from the germline V gene. Germline trimming cut 6 bases from V and 0 bases from J; bases unmatched to any gene: 13. There are 18 residues in the CDR3. CDR3 residues: CASRRGSSGMFSYNEQFF. CDR3 sequence (DNA): TGTGCCAGCAGGCGCGGGAGTAGCGGGATGTTCTCCTACAATGAGCAGTTCTTC.

This clonotype was seen a handful of times. V and J are TRBV7-2 and TRBJ2-1, with D tentatively TRBD2 (6 bases). Germline values: CDR1 SGHTA, CDR2 FQGNSA. V lost 5 bases, J lost 4 bases, and 18 bases lay in between. The CDR3 has 16 residues. The CDR3, as DNA: TGTGCCAGCAGCACCGGGTCGGGGGTTGGGTACAATGAGCAGTTCTTC. This codes for CASSTGSGVGYNEQFF.

This clonotype showed up just a few times. The genes are TRBV29-1 and TRBJ2-1; TRBD2 matches at 13 bases. The CDR3 length is 17 residues. Germline CDR1 SQVTM, CDR2 ANQGSEA. V was clipped by 7 bases and J by 3 bases; unmatched bases: 12. CDR3 in DNA: TGCAGCGGGACGGGACTAGCGGGATTTCTTGGCTACAATGAGCAGTTCTTC. Translating it yields CSGTGLAGFLGYNEQFF.

This clonotype was detected a few times. The rearrangement joins TRBV30 to TRBJ1-3, with D perhaps TRBD1 (5 bases). This CDR3 is 14 amino acids long. V was cut by 2 bases and J by 0 bases, with 8 bases left in between. Germline loops: CDR1 GTSNPN, CDR2 SVGIG (reference sequence). CDR3 residues: CAWSPDSSGNTIYF. The CDR3 bases are TGTGCCTGGAGTCCCGACAGCTCTGGAAACACCATATATTTT.

V usage is TRBV4-1 and J usage is TRBJ1-1; tentatively, D is TRBD1 (5 bases). V was shortened by 4 bases and J by 7 bases, with 13 bases between the two germline ends. CDR3 size: 13 residues. Per germline, CDR1 MGHRA and CDR2 YSYEKL. The chain's CDR3 is CASSPGGTFEAFF. CDR3 coding DNA: TGCGCCAGCAGCCCTGGGGGGACCTTTGAAGCTTTCTTT.

A few counts support this clonotype. V is TRBV5-4 and J is TRBJ2-1; 12 bases map to TRBD2. V was clipped by 4 bases and J by 7 bases; unmatched bases: 9. The CDR3 contains 16 residues. Germline-derived CDR1 and CDR2 are SGHNT and YYREEE (reference sequence). The DNA for the CDR3 is TGTGCCAGCAGCGAAGGACTAGCGGGAAGGGGGAATGAGCAGTTCTTC. Its translation is CASSEGLAGRGNEQFF. The entire variable domain, with the rest obtained from reference TRBV5-4 and TRBJ2-1, is as follows: ETGVTQSPTHLIKTRGQQVTLRCSSQSGHNTVSWYQQALGQGPQFIFQYYREEENGRGNFPPRFSGLQFPNYSSELNVNALELDDSALYLCASSEGLAGRGNEQFFGPGTRLTVL.

This clonotype has only a few counts. The rearrangement uses TRBV6-1 and TRBJ2-1, with TRBD2 as a possible D gene (7 bases). This CDR3 region has 16 residues. V shed 7 bases and J shed 7 bases, with 23 bases lying between them. CDR1 is MNHNS and CDR2 is SASEGT in the germline V gene. The CDR3 loop is CASISGGGGEKNEQFF. The DNA for the CDR3 is TGTGCCAGCATCTCCGGGGGCGGGGGCGAAAAAAATGAGCAGTTCTTC.

The gene calls are TRBV10-3 and TRBJ2-3; D is possibly TRBD1 (6 bases). V was clipped by 7 bases and J by 6 bases, with 14 bases between them. Germline V CDR1 and CDR2: ENHRY, SYGVKD. The CDR3 totals 13 residues. The CDR3 loop reads CAIMADQGDTQYF. DNA of the CDR3: TGTGCCATCATGGCGGACCAGGGGGATACGCAGTATTTT.

The V and J genes are TRBV20-1 and TRBJ1-6; TRBD1 agrees at 11 bases. CDR3 length: 18 amino acids. Germline CDR1 reads DFQATT; CDR2 reads SNEGSKA (reference sequence). Unmatched junction bases numbered 11, after V lost 5 bases and J lost 2 bases. CDR3 sequence (DNA): TGCAGTGCTGGCCCGGGACAGGGGGTCGACGCCTATAATTCACCCCTCCACTTT. This sequence encodes CSAGPGQGVDAYNSPLHF.

V and J are TRBV10-3 and TRBJ2-7, with TRBD1 identical over 7 bases. V dropped 0 bases and J dropped 2; count of bases not matched to a gene: 7. This CDR3 comprises 16 residues. Germline-derived CDR1 and CDR2 are ENHRY and SYGVKD. CDR3 in DNA: TGTGCCATCAGTGAGTCGTCGACAGGGAATACCTACGAGCAGTACTTC. Translation gives CAISESSTGNTYEQYF.

This clonotype has at least ten counts. The chain uses TRBV7-2 and TRBJ2-2; 9 nucleotides align to TRBD2. CDR1 SGHTA and CDR2 FQGNSA come from the germline V gene. The V and J ends lost 2 bases and 5 bases, in that order; junction bases with no gene match: 3. The CDR3 length is 15 residues. The CDR3 coding sequence is TGTGCCAGCAGCTTATCCGGACTAGCGACCGGGGAGCTGTTTTTT. This translates into CASSLSGLATGELFF. The whole variable domain, remainder taken from reference TRBV7-2 and TRBJ2-2, is GAGVSQSPSNKVTEKGKDVELRCDPISGHTALYWYRQSLGQGLEFLIYFQGNSAPDKSGLPSDRFSAERTGGSVSTLTIQRTQQEDSAVYLCASSLSGLATGELFFGEGSRLTVL.